This T cell receptor beta chain is from a study of blood T cell repertoires in COVID-19. One Seattle source followed patients from active infection through their disease course. CDR1 is SEHNR, CDR2 FQNEAQ, per germline (reference sequence). The CDR3 totals 14 residues. V gave up 7 bases and J gave up 5 bases, with 17 bases separating them. TCRdb's copy holds only in-frame clones and misses some; the assay was immunoSEQ multiplex PCR. The table records 250,000 to 350,000 clones, around 84% of them present only once. This clone was detected ten times or more. Sequenced: peripheral blood. This sequence was found in a human donor with COVID-19, enrolled during active disease. The donor label of this sample is uncertain. The V and J genes are TRBV7-9 and TRBJ2-5, with D tentatively TRBD2 (6 bases). The CDR3 protein is CASKRPGEGETQYF. The CDR3 nucleotides are TGTGCCAGCAAGAGGCCGGGAGAGGGGGAGACCCAGTACTTC.